Below are 6 T cell receptor beta chains sequenced from a single sample in a study of blood T cell repertoires in COVID-19. Data came from immunoSEQ multiplex PCR; TCRdb stores just in-frame clones and leaves some out. The top ten hold about 1.7% of the sample, which has 310,000 or so clones, roughly 89% seen once. The sequenced sample consisted of PBMCs or T cells enriched from blood (not recorded which). These receptors all come from a woman under 30 with acute COVID-19.

The rearrangement links TRBV9 to TRBJ2-7; tentative D call: TRBD2 (6 bases). This CDR3 comprises 16 residues. The V end lost 0 bases, the J end lost 2 bases, and 15 bases lay between the germline ends. Per germline, CDR1 SGDLS and CDR2 YYNGEE. The CDR3 bases are TGTGCCAGCAGCGTAGGGGGCAGCGGGCGCCCCTACGAGCAGTACTTC. As protein: CASSVGGSGRPYEQYF.

CDR3 nucleotide sequence: TGTGCCAGCTCACCAAACAGGGTGGAGAACACTGAAGCTTTCTTT. This sequence encodes CASSPNRVENTEAFF. The chain links TRBV18 to TRBJ1-1, with a tentative D call TRBD1 (6 bases). The germline V gene encodes CDR1 KGHSH and CDR2 LQKENI. The CDR3 extends over 15 amino acids. V lost 2 bases to trimming and J lost 1 base, with 11 bases between them.

The V and J genes are TRBV5-4 and TRBJ1-1; no reliable D call. Looked up from germline, CDR1 is SGHNT and CDR2 is YYREEE (reference sequence). V lost 3 bases to trimming and J lost 1 base, with 10 bases between them. The CDR3 contains 14 residues. CDR3 loop: CASSYRRANTEAFF. CDR3 sequence (DNA): TGTGCCAGCAGCTACCGGCGGGCGAACACTGAAGCTTTCTTT.

The chain carries TRBV30 and TRBJ2-3; 15 positions agree with TRBD2. This CDR3 region has 17 residues. V lost 1 base to trimming and J lost 3 bases; unmatched junction nucleotides: 5. Germline-derived CDR1 and CDR2 are GTSNPN and SVGIG (reference sequence). CDR3 sequence reads: CAWSAPGTSGRTDTQYF. The CDR3 region has the DNA TGTGCCTGGAGTGCCCCAGGGACTAGCGGGAGGACAGATACGCAGTATTTT.

The chain recombines TRBV7-6 with TRBJ2-5; TRBD2 agrees at 8 bases. In germline, CDR1 is SGHVS, CDR2 FNYEAQ. With 4 bases clipped from V and 0 bases from J, the junction kept 10 bases outside the gene matches. This CDR3 region has 17 residues. The CDR3 reads CASSWRTSSKNQETQYF. Here the CDR3 DNA reads TGTGCCAGCAGCTGGCGGACTAGCTCGAAGAACCAAGAGACCCAGTACTTC.

The genes are TRBV12-5 and TRBJ1-5, with 7 bases identical to TRBD1. Germline V CDR1 and CDR2: LGHNT, FRNRAP. The CDR3 is made up of 15 amino acids. V shed 5 bases, J shed 5 bases, and the junction held 9 bases outside the gene matches. CDR3 in DNA: TGTGCTAGTGGTAACGAGAAGGGGGCCTATCAGCCCCAGCATTTT. It codes for CASGNEKGAYQPQHF.